This T cell receptor beta chain was obtained from a study of T cell responses to AZD1222 COVID-19 vaccine. TCRdb's copy holds only in-frame clones and misses some; the assay was immunoSEQ multiplex PCR. The sample consists of some 100,000 clones, roughly 90% of them appearing once. The CDR3 is 13 residues long. Germline V gives CDR1 MNHEY, CDR2 SMNVEV (reference sequence). Trimming removed 6 bases from V and 4 bases from J, with 12 bases in between. V is TRBV27 and J is TRBJ1-1, with D possibly TRBD1 on 6 matching bases. This receptor was obtained from an adult in good health. The specimen was peripheral blood, collected on day 0 of AZD1222 vaccination. This CDR3 reads CASSPGHLTEAFF. The CDR3 DNA reads as TGTGCCAGCAGCCCGGGACACCTCACTGAAGCTTTCTTT.